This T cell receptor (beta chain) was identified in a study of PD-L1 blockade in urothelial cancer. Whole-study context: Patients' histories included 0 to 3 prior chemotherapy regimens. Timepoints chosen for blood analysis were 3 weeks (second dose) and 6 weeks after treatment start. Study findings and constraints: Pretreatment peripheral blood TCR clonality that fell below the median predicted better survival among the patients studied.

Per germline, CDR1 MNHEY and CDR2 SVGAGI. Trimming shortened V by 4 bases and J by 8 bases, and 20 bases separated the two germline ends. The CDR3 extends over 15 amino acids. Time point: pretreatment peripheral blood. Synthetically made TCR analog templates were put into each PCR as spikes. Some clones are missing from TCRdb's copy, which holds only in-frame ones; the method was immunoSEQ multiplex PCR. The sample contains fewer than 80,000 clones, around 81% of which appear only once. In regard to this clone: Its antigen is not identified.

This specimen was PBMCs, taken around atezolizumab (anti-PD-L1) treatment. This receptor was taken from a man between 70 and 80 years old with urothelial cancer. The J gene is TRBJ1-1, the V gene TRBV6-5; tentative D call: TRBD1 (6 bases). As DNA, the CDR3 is TGTGCCAGCAGTTTAGTCACAGGGATTGGGGGCGAAGCTTTCTTT. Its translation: CASSLVTGIGGEAFF.